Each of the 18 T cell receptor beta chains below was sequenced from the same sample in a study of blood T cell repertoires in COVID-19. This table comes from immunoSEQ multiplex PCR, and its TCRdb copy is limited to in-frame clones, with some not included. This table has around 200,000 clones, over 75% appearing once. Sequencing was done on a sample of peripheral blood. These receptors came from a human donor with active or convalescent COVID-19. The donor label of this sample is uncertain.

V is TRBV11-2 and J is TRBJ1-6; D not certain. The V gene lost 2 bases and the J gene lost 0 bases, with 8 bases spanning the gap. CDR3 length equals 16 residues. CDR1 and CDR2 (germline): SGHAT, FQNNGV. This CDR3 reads CASSLSMSSYNSPLHF. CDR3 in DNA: TGTGCCAGCAGCTTATCCATGAGCTCCTATAATTCACCCCTCCACTTT.

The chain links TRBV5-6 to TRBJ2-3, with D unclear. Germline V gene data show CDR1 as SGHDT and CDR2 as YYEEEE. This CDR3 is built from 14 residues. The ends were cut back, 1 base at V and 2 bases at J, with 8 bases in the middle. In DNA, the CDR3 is TGTGCCAGCAGCTTGTCCCGCGCCACAGATACGCAGTATTTT. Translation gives CASSLSRATDTQYF.

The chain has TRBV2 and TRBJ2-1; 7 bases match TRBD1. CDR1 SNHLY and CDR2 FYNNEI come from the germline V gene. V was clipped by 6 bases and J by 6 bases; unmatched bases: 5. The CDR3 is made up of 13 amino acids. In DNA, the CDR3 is TGTGCCAGCAGAGGGGACAGCCTCAATGAGCAGTTCTTC. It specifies CASRGDSLNEQFF.

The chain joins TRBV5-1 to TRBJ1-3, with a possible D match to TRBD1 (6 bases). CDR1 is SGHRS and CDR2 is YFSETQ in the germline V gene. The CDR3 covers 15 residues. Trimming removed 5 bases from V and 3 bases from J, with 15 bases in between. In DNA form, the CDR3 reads TGCGCCAGCAGTGAACAGACAGGAGTTGGAAACACCATATATTTT. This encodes CASSEQTGVGNTIYF.

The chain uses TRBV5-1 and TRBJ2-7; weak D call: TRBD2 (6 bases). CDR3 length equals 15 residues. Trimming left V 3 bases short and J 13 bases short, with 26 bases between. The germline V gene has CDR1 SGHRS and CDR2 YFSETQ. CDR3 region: CASSSSGTPYLRQYF. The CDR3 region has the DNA TGCGCCAGCAGCTCCTCCGGGACTCCTTACCTCCGCCAATACTTC.

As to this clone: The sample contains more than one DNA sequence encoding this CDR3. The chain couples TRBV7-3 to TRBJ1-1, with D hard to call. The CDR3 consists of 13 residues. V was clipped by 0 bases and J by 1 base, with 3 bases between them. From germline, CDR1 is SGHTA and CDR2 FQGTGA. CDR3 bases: TGTGCCAGCAGCTTAACCGGGAACACTGAAGCTTTCTTT. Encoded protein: CASSLTGNTEAFF.

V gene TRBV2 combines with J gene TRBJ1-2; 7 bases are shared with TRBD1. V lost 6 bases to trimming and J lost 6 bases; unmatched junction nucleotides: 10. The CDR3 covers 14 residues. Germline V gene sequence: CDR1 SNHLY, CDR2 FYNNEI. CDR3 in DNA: TGTGCCAGCAGCGCACAGGGGAAGTGGAATGGCTACACCTTC. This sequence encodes CASSAQGKWNGYTF.

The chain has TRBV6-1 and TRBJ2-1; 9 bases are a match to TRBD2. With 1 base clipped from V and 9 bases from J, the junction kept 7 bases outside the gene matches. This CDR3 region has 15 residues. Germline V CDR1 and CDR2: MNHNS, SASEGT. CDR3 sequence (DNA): TGTGCCAGCAGTGAAGTGCTGCGGGAGGGTATTGAGCAGTTCTTC. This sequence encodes CASSEVLREGIEQFF.

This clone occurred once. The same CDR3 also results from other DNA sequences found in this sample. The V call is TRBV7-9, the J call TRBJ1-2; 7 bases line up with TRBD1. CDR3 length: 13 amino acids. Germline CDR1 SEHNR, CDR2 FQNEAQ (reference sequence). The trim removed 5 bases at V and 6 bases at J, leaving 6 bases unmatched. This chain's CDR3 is CASSLTGSNGYTF. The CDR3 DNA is TGTGCCAGCAGCCTGACAGGGAGCAATGGCTACACCTTC. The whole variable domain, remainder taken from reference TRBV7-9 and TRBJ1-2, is DTGVSQNPRHKITKRGQNVTFRCDPISEHNRLYWYRQTLGQGPEFLTYFQNEAQLEKSRLLSDRFSAERPKGSFSTLEIQRTEQGDSAMYLCASSLTGSNGYTFGSGTRLTVV.

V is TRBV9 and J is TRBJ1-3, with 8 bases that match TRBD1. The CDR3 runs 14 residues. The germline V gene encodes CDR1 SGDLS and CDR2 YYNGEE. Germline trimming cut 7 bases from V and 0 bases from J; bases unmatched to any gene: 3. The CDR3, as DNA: TGTGCCAGCGGGGACAGGTCCTCTGGAAACACCATATATTTT. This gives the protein CASGDRSSGNTIYF. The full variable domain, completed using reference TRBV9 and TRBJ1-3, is DSGVTQTPKHLITATGQRVTLRCSPRSGDLSVYWYQQSLDQGLQFLIQYYNGEERAKGNILERFSAQQFPDLHSELNLSSLELGDSALYFCASGDRSSGNTIYFGEGSWLTVV.

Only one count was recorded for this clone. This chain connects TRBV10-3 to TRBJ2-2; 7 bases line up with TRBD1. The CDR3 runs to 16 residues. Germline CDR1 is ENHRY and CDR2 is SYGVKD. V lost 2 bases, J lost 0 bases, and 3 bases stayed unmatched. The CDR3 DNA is TGTGCCATCAGTGAGCGGACAGGCGCGAACACCGGGGAGCTGTTTTTT. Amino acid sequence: CAISERTGANTGELFF.

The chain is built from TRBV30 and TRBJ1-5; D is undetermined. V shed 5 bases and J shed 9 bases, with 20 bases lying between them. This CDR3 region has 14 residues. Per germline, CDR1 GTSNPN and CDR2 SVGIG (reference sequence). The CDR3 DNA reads TGTGCCTGGCGCGAGTCGGGATTGAGCAGGCCCCAGCATTTT. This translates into CAWRESGLSRPQHF.

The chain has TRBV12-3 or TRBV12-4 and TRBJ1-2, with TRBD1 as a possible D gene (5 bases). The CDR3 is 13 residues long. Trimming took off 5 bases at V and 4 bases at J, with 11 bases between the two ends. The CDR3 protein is CASSRDSRYGYTF. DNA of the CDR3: TGTGCCAGCAGTAGGGACTCCCGCTATGGCTACACCTTC.

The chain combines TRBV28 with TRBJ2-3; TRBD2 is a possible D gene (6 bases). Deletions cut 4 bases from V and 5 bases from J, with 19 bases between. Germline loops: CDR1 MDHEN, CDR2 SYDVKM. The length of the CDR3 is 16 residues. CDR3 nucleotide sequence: TGTGCCAGCAGTTCCAGAATACGGGGGACCTTAGATACGCAGTATTTT. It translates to CASSSRIRGTLDTQYF.

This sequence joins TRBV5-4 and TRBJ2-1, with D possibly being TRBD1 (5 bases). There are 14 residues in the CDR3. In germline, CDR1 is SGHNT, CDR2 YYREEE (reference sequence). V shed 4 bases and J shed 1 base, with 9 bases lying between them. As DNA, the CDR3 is TGTGCCAGCAGCCTAAGGGGATCCTACAATGAGCAGTTCTTC. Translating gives CASSLRGSYNEQFF.

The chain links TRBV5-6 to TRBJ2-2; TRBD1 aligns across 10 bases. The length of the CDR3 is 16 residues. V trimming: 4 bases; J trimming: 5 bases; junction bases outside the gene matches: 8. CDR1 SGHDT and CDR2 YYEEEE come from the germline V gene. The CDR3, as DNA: TGTGCCAGCAGCACCGGGACAGGGGCGATTACCGGGGAGCTGTTTTTT. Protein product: CASSTGTGAITGELFF.

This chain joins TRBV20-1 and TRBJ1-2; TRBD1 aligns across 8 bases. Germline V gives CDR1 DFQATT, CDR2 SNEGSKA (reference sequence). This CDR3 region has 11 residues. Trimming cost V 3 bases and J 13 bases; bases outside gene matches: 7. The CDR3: CSASSGTGATF. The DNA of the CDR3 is TGCAGTGCTAGCTCCGGGACAGGCGCCACCTTC.

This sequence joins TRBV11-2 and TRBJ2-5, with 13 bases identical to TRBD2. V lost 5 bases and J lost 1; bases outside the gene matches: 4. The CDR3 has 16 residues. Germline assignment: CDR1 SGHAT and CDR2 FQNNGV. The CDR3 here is CASSTGTSGAQETQYF. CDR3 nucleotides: TGTGCCAGCAGCACCGGGACTAGCGGGGCCCAAGAGACCCAGTACTTC. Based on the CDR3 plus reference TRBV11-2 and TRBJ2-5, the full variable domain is EAGVAQSPRYKIIEKRQSVAFWCNPISGHATLYWYQQILGQGPKLLIQFQNNGVVDDSQLPKDRFSAERLKGVDSTLKIQPAKLEDSAVYLCASSTGTSGAQETQYFGPGTRLLVL.